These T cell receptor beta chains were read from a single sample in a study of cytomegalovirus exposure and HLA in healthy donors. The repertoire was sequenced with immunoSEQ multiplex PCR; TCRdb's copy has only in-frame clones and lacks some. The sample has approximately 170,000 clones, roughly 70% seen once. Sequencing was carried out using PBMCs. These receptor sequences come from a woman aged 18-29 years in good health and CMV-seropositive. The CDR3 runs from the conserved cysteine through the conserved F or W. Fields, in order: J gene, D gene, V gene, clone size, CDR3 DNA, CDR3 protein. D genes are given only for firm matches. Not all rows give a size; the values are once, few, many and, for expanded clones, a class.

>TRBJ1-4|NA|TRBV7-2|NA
TGTGCCAGCAGCCTGAGACTTGCAACTAATGAAAAACTGTTTTTT
CASSLRLATNEKLFF
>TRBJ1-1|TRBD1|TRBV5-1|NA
TGCGCCAGCAGCTTGGAGGGGACAGGGCCCGCTGAAGCTTTCTTT
CASSLEGTGPAEAFF
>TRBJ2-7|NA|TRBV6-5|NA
TGTGCCAGCAGTCCCCGGACTGCGCTTCCCTACGAGCAGTACTTC
CASSPRTALPYEQYF
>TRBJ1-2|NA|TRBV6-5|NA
TGTGCCAGCATGTGGGGGGAGGGAGGCTACACCTTC
CASMWGEGGYTF
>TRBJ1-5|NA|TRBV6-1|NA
TGTGCCAGCAGCCCCGAATGGCGCAATCAGCCCCAGCATTTT
CASSPEWRNQPQHF
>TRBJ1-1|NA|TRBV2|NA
TGTGCCAGCACCAGGGACAAGGGTGGTGAAGCTTTCTTT
CASTRDKGGEAFF
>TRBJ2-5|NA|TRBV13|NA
TGTGCCAGCAGCTTGACAGTTCAAGAGACCCAGTACTTC
CASSLTVQETQYF
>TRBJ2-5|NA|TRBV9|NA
TGTGCCAGCAGCGCCACTAGAGGAGCAGAGACCCAGTACTTC
CASSATRGAETQYF
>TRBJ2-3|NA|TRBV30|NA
TGTGCCTGGAGTGTACCTGGTTGGGGGACAACTGATACGCAGTATTTT
CAWSVPGWGTTDTQYF
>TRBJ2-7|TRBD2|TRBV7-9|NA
TGTGCCAGCAGCTTAGGTCCAGCGGGGGGTTACGAGCAGTACTTC
CASSLGPAGGYEQYF
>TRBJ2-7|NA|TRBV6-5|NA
TGTGCCAGCAGTGACACCTACGAGCAGTACTTC
CASSDTYEQYF
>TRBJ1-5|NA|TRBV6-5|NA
TGTGCCAGCAGTCGGGATGCCAATAGCAATCAGCCCCAGCATTTT
CASSRDANSNQPQHF
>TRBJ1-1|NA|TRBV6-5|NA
TGTGCCAGCAGAACGGGGATGAACACTGAAGCTTCCTTT
CASRTGMNTEASF
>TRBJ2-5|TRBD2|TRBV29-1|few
TGCAGCGGGGCGGGGGGCGTCCAAGAGACCCAGTACTTC
CSGAGGVQETQYF
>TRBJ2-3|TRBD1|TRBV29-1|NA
TGCAGCGTTGAAGACTCCGGGACAGGGGGAGAGACGTTCAGGACAGATACGCAGTATTTT
CSVEDSGTGGETFRTDTQYF
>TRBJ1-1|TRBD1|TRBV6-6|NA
TGTGCCAGCAGGCAAACAGGGGTGAACACTGAAGCTTTCTTT
CASRQTGVNTEAFF
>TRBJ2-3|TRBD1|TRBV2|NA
TGTGCCAGCAGCGCGACGACAGGGAGAAGCACAGATACGCAGTATTTT
CASSATTGRSTDTQYF
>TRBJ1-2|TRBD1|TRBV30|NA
TGTGCCTGGAGCCCCGGACAGGGTGCGTATGGCTACACCTTC
CAWSPGQGAYGYTF
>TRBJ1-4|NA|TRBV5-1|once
TGCGCCAGCAGGAGGGGGTTTGTGGATAATGAAAAACTGTTTTTT
CASRRGFVDNEKLFF
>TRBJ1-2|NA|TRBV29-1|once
TGCAGCGTTGAGAACAGGGAAAAGAGCTACACCTTC
CSVENREKSYTF
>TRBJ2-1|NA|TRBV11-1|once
TGTGCCAGCAGCTGGAGCAGGGCCCATGAGCAGTTCTTC
CASSWSRAHEQFF
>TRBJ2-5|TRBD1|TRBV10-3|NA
TGTGCCATCAGTGAGGGACAGGGCAGGAGGGAAGAGACCCAGTACTTC
CAISEGQGRREETQYF
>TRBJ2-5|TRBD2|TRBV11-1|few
TGTGCCAGCAGCGCGGGACTAGGGCAAGAGACCCAGTACTTC
CASSAGLGQETQYF
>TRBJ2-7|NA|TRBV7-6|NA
TGTGCCAGCAGCTTAGACAGGGCATCCCACGAGCAGTACTTC
CASSLDRASHEQYF
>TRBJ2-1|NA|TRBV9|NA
TGTGCCCACGAGGGGGGGCGCGATGAGCAGTTCTTC
CAHEGGRDEQFF